A single sample is the source of the 2 T cell receptor beta chains below, sequenced in a study of CD8 T cells in ankylosing spondylitis. No antigen has been assigned to these receptors. The study's findings and limits: A motif in TCR beta, a set of eight or nine highly homologous variants, appeared characteristic of ankylosing spondylitis blood.

From the 5' RACE reads, TCRdb called clonotypes with MiXCR, one entry per CDR3 protein. This table holds just under 550,000 distinct CDR3 sequences, 9.5% to 15% found once. The sequenced sample consisted of blood, either unsorted or a sorted T cell fraction (not recorded which). Every receptor here comes from a male donor with ankylosing spondylitis.

This clonotype was picked up many times. This chain joins TRBV10-2 and TRBJ1-1; no clear D. Trimming pared 3 bases from V and 1 base from J, leaving 9 bases between. CDR1 WSHSY and CDR2 SAAADI come from the germline V gene. This CDR3 has 14 amino acids. The DNA for the CDR3 is TGCGCCAGCAGTGACTCGGAGGGGAACACTGAAGCTTTCTTT. Its protein is CASSDSEGNTEAFF.

The genes are TRBV7-8 and TRBJ2-1; TRBD2 matches at 9 bases. V lost 5 bases to trimming and J lost 9 bases; unmatched junction nucleotides: 8. Per the germline V gene, CDR1 is SGHVS and CDR2 is FQNEAQ. The CDR3 covers 14 residues. CDR3 amino acids: CASSPGLAGREQFF. The CDR3 DNA follows: TGTGCCAGCAGCCCGGGGCTAGCGGGACGTGAGCAGTTCTTC.